This TCR beta chain emerged from a study of liver allograft versus peripheral blood T cells. At the level of the study: Peripheral blood of the recipients supplied T cell receptor repertoires that were compared with those in transplanted livers.

TCRdb analysed the reads with MiXCR anew, one entry per CDR3 protein. The sample lists about 5,600 distinct CDR3 sequences; 12% to 15% were seen once. V was shortened by 5 bases and J by 4 bases, with 14 bases between the two germline ends. The CDR3 contains 14 residues. Of note for this clonotype: Its matching antigen is unknown.

Broader study findings: Intra-allograft T cell receptor repertoires in the liver reportedly differed from peripheral blood repertoires.

The chain employs TRBV12-3 or TRBV12-4 and TRBJ1-2; tentatively, D is TRBD1 (6 bases). This receptor was identified in a human patient who had a liver transplant. Some T cells may be supplied by the graft donor. The DNA of the CDR3 is TGTGCCAGCAGTCCCAGGGGTGAGGGCTATGGCTACACCTTC. Its protein product is CASSPRGEGYGYTF.